Below are 18 T cell receptor beta chains sequenced from a single sample in a study of control samples from healthy donors and cancer patients. Assay: immunoSEQ multiplex PCR; the TCRdb copy retains only in-frame clones and omits some. This sample has 45,000 or so clones; roughly 90% occur once, and the top ten carry 22%. Sequenced material: PBMCs. All receptors come from a woman between 40 and 50 years old with head and neck cancer.

The chain recombines TRBV11-2 with TRBJ2-7; TRBD2 aligns across 14 bases. There are 16 residues in the CDR3. V was pared by 1 base and J by 6 bases, with 5 bases of the junction left unmatched. Germline V CDR1 and CDR2: SGHAT, FQNNGV. The CDR3 is CASSLGYGLAGGEQYF. The CDR3 DNA sequence: TGTGCCAGCAGCTTAGGGTACGGACTAGCGGGGGGCGAGCAGTACTTC.

The chain is built from TRBV20-1 and TRBJ2-1, with D hard to call. CDR1 is DFQATT, CDR2 SNEGSKA, per germline (reference sequence). The germline V and J ends were trimmed by 3 bases and 8 bases, with 8 bases remaining between them. The CDR3 totals 11 residues. The DNA for the CDR3 is TGCAGTGCTAGTCTGGTGGATGAGCAGTTCTTC. Its protein is CSASLVDEQFF.

This chain joins TRBV28 and TRBJ1-1, with D tentatively TRBD1 (5 bases). Germline CDR1 is MDHEN and CDR2 is SYDVKM. The CDR3 extends over 14 amino acids. V lost 6 bases to trimming and J lost 4 bases, with 15 bases between them. CDR3 bases: TGTGCCAGCAGGCCTCTTGGGAGGGGCACTGAAGCTTTCTTT. Translation: CASRPLGRGTEAFF.

This clone was detected only once. The V call is TRBV15, the J call TRBJ1-1, with D uncertain. CDR1 and CDR2 from the germline V gene are LNHNV and YYDKDF (reference sequence). Trimming pared 0 bases from V and 8 bases from J, leaving 13 bases between. CDR3 length: 14 residues. CDR3 sequence: CATSREVLASEAFF. DNA for the CDR3: TGTGCCACCAGCAGAGAAGTTCTGGCATCAGAAGCTTTCTTT.

The genes are TRBV7-8 and TRBJ2-3; 8 positions match TRBD2. Looked up from germline, CDR1 is SGHVS and CDR2 is FQNEAQ. V shed 4 bases, J shed 6 bases, and the junction held 9 bases outside the gene matches. CDR3 length equals 15 residues. CDR3 loop: CASSSLRGAPDTQYF. The CDR3 DNA reads as TGTGCCAGCAGCTCGCTGCGGGGGGCCCCTGATACGCAGTATTTT.

This rearrangement joins TRBV5-1 to TRBJ2-3, with a weak D call TRBD2 (5 bases). Germline lookup yields CDR1 SGHRS and CDR2 YFSETQ. V dropped 7 bases and J dropped 10 bases, with 19 bases sitting between them. There are 13 residues in the CDR3. The CDR3 loop reads CASAPEAGQAQYF. The CDR3 DNA reads as TGCGCCAGCGCCCCAGAGGCGGGTCAGGCGCAGTATTTT.

This clone showed up just once. This chain joins TRBV13 and TRBJ2-3, with 10 positions matching TRBD2. In germline, CDR1 is PRHDT, CDR2 FYEKMQ (reference sequence). The junction had 13 bases not matched to a gene; V was cut back by 3 bases and J by 10 bases. The CDR3 totals 16 residues. CDR3 coding DNA: TGTGCCAGCAGCTTGAAACCTAGCGGGGGATCGTATTCGCAGTATTTT. Protein sequence: CASSLKPSGGSYSQYF.

This clone has only one observation. V and J are TRBV3-1 (or the pseudogene TRBV3-2) and TRBJ2-7; 13 nucleotides match TRBD2. Germline V CDR1 and CDR2: LGHDT, YNNKEL (reference sequence). V shed 4 bases and J 6 bases; nucleotides not matched to a gene: 3. The CDR3 spans 14 residues. For the CDR3, the DNA is TGTGCCAGCAGCCCGGGACTAGCGGGATTCGAGCAGTACTTC. Protein sequence: CASSPGLAGFEQYF.

The chain has TRBV28 and TRBJ2-7, with D hard to call. The CDR3 contains 12 residues. Trimming left V 3 bases short and J 10 bases short, with 13 bases between. Germline CDR1 MDHEN, CDR2 SYDVKM. The CDR3 spells CASSFSSHTQYF. CDR3 nucleotides: TGTGCCAGCAGTTTCTCCTCCCATACCCAGTACTTC.

This clone came up a few times. The rearrangement uses TRBV29-1 and TRBJ1-2; a possible D gene is TRBD1 (6 bases). The CDR3 has 13 residues. Trimming removed 5 bases from V and 0 bases from J, with 10 bases in between. Germline V gene data show CDR1 as SQVTM and CDR2 as ANQGSEA. CDR3 in DNA: TGCAGCGTTCAAGGGGGGACTAACTATGGCTACACCTTC. Protein sequence: CSVQGGTNYGYTF.

This clone was picked up one time. The chain uses TRBV5-1 and TRBJ2-1, with TRBD2 matching over 8 bases. V gave up 1 base and J gave up 6 bases; unmatched junction bases: 6. CDR3 length: 15 residues. CDR1 is SGHRS, CDR2 YFSETQ, per germline. The CDR3 sequence is CASSLTSGAPNEQFF. CDR3 DNA sequence: TGCGCCAGCAGCTTGACTAGCGGAGCCCCCAATGAGCAGTTCTTC.

This chain connects TRBV6-1 to TRBJ2-7, with TRBD2 matching 9 bases. The germline V gene has CDR1 MNHNS and CDR2 SASEGT. Unmatched junction bases numbered 9, after V lost 2 bases and J lost 4 bases. The CDR3 consists of 16 residues. The CDR3 DNA reads TGTGCCAGCAGTGAATATGACGGCGGGGGGGCTTACGAGCAGTACTTC. Protein: CASSEYDGGGAYEQYF.

The rearrangement uses TRBV5-1 and TRBJ1-2; 8 nucleotides match TRBD1. This CDR3 is built from 16 residues. V lost 3 bases to trimming and J lost 4 bases; unmatched junction nucleotides: 11. Germline V gene lookup returns CDR1 SGHRS and CDR2 YFSETQ. CDR3 coding DNA: TGCGCCAGCAGCTCCTCCGGGGGGACAGGATTCTATGGCTACACCTTC. Protein sequence: CASSSSGGTGFYGYTF.

The chain is built from TRBV9 and TRBJ1-1, with a tentative D call TRBD1 (5 bases). Trimming shortened V by 0 bases and J by 4 bases, and 13 bases separated the two germline ends. The CDR3 consists of 15 residues. From germline, CDR1 is SGDLS and CDR2 YYNGEE. The CDR3, as DNA: TGTGCCAGCAGCGTAGTCCCGGGGAGGGGCACTGAAGCTTTCTTT. This gives the protein CASSVVPGRGTEAFF.

The chain employs TRBV4-1 and TRBJ1-1; TRBD1 might be the D (6 bases). The germline V gene has CDR1 MGHRA and CDR2 YSYEKL. This CDR3 has 16 residues. Deletions cut 4 bases from V and 1 base from J, with 16 bases between. The CDR3 sequence is CASSLQTGEGNTEAFF. Here the CDR3 DNA reads TGCGCCAGCAGCCTCCAGACAGGAGAAGGGAACACTGAAGCTTTCTTT.

The rearrangement uses TRBV19 and TRBJ2-7, with 8 bases lining up with TRBD1. Trimming at V came to 5 bases and at J to 0 bases, leaving 9 bases not matched to a gene. Germline V lookup: CDR1 LNHDA, CDR2 SQIVND (reference sequence). The CDR3 length is 16 residues. CDR3 protein: CASSVSRDRSSYEQYF. The CDR3 DNA reads TGTGCCAGTAGTGTAAGCCGGGACAGGAGCTCCTACGAGCAGTACTTC.

The rearrangement links TRBV28 to TRBJ2-1, with D possibly TRBD2 on 7 matching bases. Germline V gene sequence: CDR1 MDHEN, CDR2 SYDVKM. The CDR3 spans 16 residues. V was clipped by 5 bases and J by 8 bases, with 22 bases between them. The CDR3 DNA reads TGTGCCAGCAGTCCGTCACTAGCGTGGGGGCCAGATGAGCAGTTCTTC. Residues: CASSPSLAWGPDEQFF.

The chain recombines TRBV6-5 with TRBJ2-7; D is unclear. Trimming left V 0 bases short and J 0 bases short, with 12 bases between. The length of the CDR3 is 16 residues. Germline CDR1 is MNHEY and CDR2 is SVGAGI. CDR3 sequence (DNA): TGTGCCAGCAGTTACTCGAGGATCCAGAGCTCCTACGAGCAGTACTTC. Its protein is CASSYSRIQSSYEQYF.